The T cell receptor beta chain under discussion was sequenced for a study of human T cells and chemical hapten exposure. This clonotype was picked up a small number of times. TCRdb re-derived calls from the RACE reads in MiXCR, one entry per CDR3 protein. The table lists 180,000 or so distinct CDR3 sequences, more than 12% of them singletons. Per the germline V gene, CDR1 is MNHNS and CDR2 is SASEGT. Trimming pared 4 bases from V and 5 bases from J, leaving 14 bases between. The CDR3 sequence is 14 residues long. The time point here: patch test 1, 2 weeks after DPC sensitization. Treatment defined: therapeutic diphenylcyclopropenone sensitization with weekly scalp DPC.

Sequenced material: whole blood, taken in connection with sensitization to the hapten diphenylcyclopropenone (DPC). The sequence was obtained from a woman aged 25 to 39 with alopecia areata. Some clones in this sample may be carry-over from other donors' samples. This rearrangement joins TRBV6-1 to TRBJ2-5, with a weak D call TRBD1 (5 bases). CDR3 bases: TGTGCCAGCAGTGGACGTGGGGCCGGGGAGACCCAGTACTTC. Translating gives CASSGRGAGETQYF.